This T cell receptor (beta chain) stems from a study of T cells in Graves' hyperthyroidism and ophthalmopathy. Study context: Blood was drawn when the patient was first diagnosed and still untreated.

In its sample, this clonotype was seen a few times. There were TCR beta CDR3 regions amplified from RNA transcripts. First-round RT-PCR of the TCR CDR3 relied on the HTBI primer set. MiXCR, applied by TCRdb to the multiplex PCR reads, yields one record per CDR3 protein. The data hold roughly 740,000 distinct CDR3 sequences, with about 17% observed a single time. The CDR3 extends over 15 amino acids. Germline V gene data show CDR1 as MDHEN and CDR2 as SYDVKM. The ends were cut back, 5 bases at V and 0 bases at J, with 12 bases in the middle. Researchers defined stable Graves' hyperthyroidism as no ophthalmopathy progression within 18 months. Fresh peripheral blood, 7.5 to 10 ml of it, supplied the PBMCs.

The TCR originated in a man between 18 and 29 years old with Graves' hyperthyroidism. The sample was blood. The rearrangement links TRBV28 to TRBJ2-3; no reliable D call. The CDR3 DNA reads TGTGCCAGCAGTCCCGGAGAATTTAGCACAGATACGCAGTATTTT. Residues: CASSPGEFSTDTQYF.